Shown below are 19 T cell receptor beta chains from a single sample sequenced in a study of cytomegalovirus exposure and HLA in healthy donors. It was with 60 Vbeta and 13 Jbeta primers that the PCR ran. The repertoire was sequenced with immunoSEQ multiplex PCR; TCRdb's copy has only in-frame clones and lacks some. The sample shows approximately 290,000 clones, 75% to 90% of them seen only once. Input material: PBMCs. The source is a girl aged 2 to 9 in good health and CMV-seronegative.

This chain's CDR3 is CASSERFLGGRRTEAFF. CDR3 sequence (DNA): TGTGCCAGCAGTGAAAGGTTCTTGGGAGGGCGGAGGACTGAAGCTTTCTTT. The chain links TRBV6-1 to TRBJ1-1; no clear D gene. This CDR3 has 17 amino acids. The V gene lost 2 bases and the J gene lost 5 bases, with 21 bases spanning the gap. Germline CDR1 is MNHNS and CDR2 is SASEGT.

V and J are TRBV5-8 and TRBJ1-4, with D unresolved. The germline V gene encodes CDR1 SGHTS and CDR2 YDEGEE. The CDR3 spans 16 residues. Trimming stripped 4 bases from V and 0 bases from J, with 13 bases between. CDR3 protein: CASSLYHGATNEKLFF. As DNA, the CDR3 is TGTGCCAGCAGCCTATATCACGGAGCAACTAATGAAAAACTGTTTTTT.

This chain joins TRBV28 and TRBJ1-5, with TRBD1 identical over 7 bases. Looked up from germline, CDR1 is MDHEN and CDR2 is SYDVKM. The CDR3 has 15 amino acids. Unmatched junction bases numbered 9, after V lost 1 base and J lost 9 bases. CDR3 amino acids: CASSLFGTATGPQHF. The CDR3 bases are TGTGCCAGCAGTTTATTCGGGACAGCGACTGGGCCCCAGCATTTT. Full variable domain (remainder filled in from reference TRBV28 and TRBJ1-5): DVKVTQSSRYLVKRTGEKVFLECVQDMDHENMFWYRQDPGLGLRLIYFSYDVKMKEKGDIPEGYSVSREKKERFSLILESASTNQTSMYLCASSLFGTATGPQHFGDGTRLSIL.

The chain employs TRBV5-1 and TRBJ2-5, with TRBD2 identical over 9 bases. This CDR3 has 16 amino acids. Germline loops: CDR1 SGHRS, CDR2 YFSETQ. V lost 2 bases and J lost 2; bases outside the gene matches: 7. CDR3 nucleotide sequence: TGCGCCAGCAGCTTACTGACTAGCGGTATACAAGAGACCCAGTACTTC. Amino acids: CASSLLTSGIQETQYF.

This clone appeared a few times. V usage is TRBV19 and J usage is TRBJ2-7; 7 nucleotides match TRBD1. This CDR3 spans 14 amino acids. The V and J ends lost 4 bases and 9 bases, in that order; junction bases with no gene match: 12. Germline loops: CDR1 LNHDA, CDR2 SQIVND (reference sequence). The CDR3 region is CASSKGVLTGRQYF. DNA for the CDR3: TGTGCCAGTAGTAAGGGGGTACTGACAGGGAGGCAGTACTTC.

This clone came up a few times. The V call is TRBV7-3, the J call TRBJ2-5, with TRBD2 as a possible D gene (5 bases). CDR1 is SGHTA, CDR2 FQGTGA, per germline. CDR3 length: 13 amino acids. Trimming took 3 bases from V and 5 from J, leaving 10 bases between them. DNA for the CDR3: TGTGCCAGCAGCTTTCGGGATTGGGAGACCCAGTACTTC. This encodes CASSFRDWETQYF.

To note about this clone: At one end, the junction sequence differs from germline, possibly due to a read error. The chain is built from TRBV28 and TRBJ1-2; 7 bases are shared with TRBD1. The CDR3 runs to 14 residues. Germline CDR1 reads MDHEN; CDR2 reads SYDVKM. Written as DNA, the CDR3 is TGTGCCAGCAGTCTGTGGGGACAGATTTATGACTACACCTTC. Translation: CASSLWGQIYDYTF.

J is TRBJ2-6 and V is TRBV27; 8 positions match TRBD1. Germline V gene data show CDR1 as MNHEY and CDR2 as SMNVEV (reference sequence). Germline trimming cut 1 base from V and 1 base from J; bases unmatched to any gene: 3. The CDR3 length is 17 residues. The CDR3 here is CASSLYRGVSGANVLTF. In nucleotides, the CDR3 is TGTGCCAGCAGTTTATACAGGGGGGTTTCTGGGGCCAACGTCCTGACTTTC.

With regard to this clone: The sample carries other DNA sequences with the same CDR3. The V call is TRBV11-2, the J call TRBJ2-7; D remains ambiguous. Germline V gene lookup returns CDR1 SGHAT and CDR2 FQNNGV. V lost 1 base to trimming and J lost 2 bases, with 6 bases between them. The CDR3 consists of 13 residues. CDR3 bases: TGTGCCAGCAGCTTAGGGCGGACCTACGAGCAGTACTTC. This translates into CASSLGRTYEQYF.

This chain uses TRBV28 with TRBJ2-7; tentatively, D is TRBD2 (5 bases). V lost 3 bases and J lost 6, with 12 bases in between. The CDR3 is made up of 13 amino acids. Per the germline V gene, CDR1 is MDHEN and CDR2 is SYDVKM. CDR3 protein: CASSLDQGGEQYF. CDR3 DNA: TGTGCCAGCAGTTTGGATCAAGGAGGCGAGCAGTACTTC.

The genes are TRBV5-4 and TRBJ2-1, with 11 bases fitting TRBD1. V lost 6 bases to trimming and J lost 7 bases; unmatched junction nucleotides: 9. CDR1 and CDR2 from the germline V gene are SGHNT and YYREEE (reference sequence). CDR3 length: 15 amino acids. This chain's CDR3 is CASTIGQGAQNEQFF. The CDR3 DNA reads TGTGCCAGCACCATCGGACAGGGGGCGCAAAATGAGCAGTTCTTC.

This chain uses TRBV30 with TRBJ2-5, with D hard to call. V lost 3 bases and J lost 1, with 12 bases in between. The CDR3 contains 14 residues. CDR1 and CDR2 from the germline V gene are GTSNPN and SVGIG (reference sequence). In DNA form, the CDR3 reads TGTGCCTGGAGCCGCTCCTTACTCCAAGAGACCCAGTACTTC. It codes for CAWSRSLLQETQYF. Supplemented by reference TRBV30 and TRBJ2-5, the full variable domain reads SQTIHQWPATLVQPVGSPLSLECTVEGTSNPNLYWYRQAAGRGLQLLFYSVGIGQISSEVPQNLSASRPQDRQFILSSKKLLLSDSGFYLCAWSRSLLQETQYFGPGTRLLVL.

The rearrangement uses TRBV4-1 and TRBJ2-3; D remains unclear. The CDR3 has 15 amino acids. The V gene lost 1 base and the J gene lost 0 bases, with 8 bases spanning the gap. The germline V gene encodes CDR1 MGHRA and CDR2 YSYEKL. CDR3 sequence (DNA): TGCGCCAGCAGCCAAGGACTCCATAGCACAGATACGCAGTATTTT. Protein product: CASSQGLHSTDTQYF.

The table lists this clone with a count of one. This sequence joins TRBV9 and TRBJ2-3; D remains unclear. CDR3 length: 15 residues. V lost 0 bases to trimming and J lost 5 bases, with 13 bases between them. The V gene's germline CDR1 is SGDLS and CDR2 YYNGEE. The CDR3 sequence is CASSVAAGSKDTQYF. Here the CDR3 DNA reads TGTGCCAGCAGCGTAGCGGCAGGTAGTAAAGATACGCAGTATTTT.

The V call is TRBV5-1, the J call TRBJ2-5, with D possibly being TRBD1 (5 bases). CDR1 is SGHRS and CDR2 is YFSETQ in the germline V gene. V was cut by 0 bases and J by 4 bases, with 10 bases left in between. The CDR3 is 14 amino acids. CDR3 residues: CASSLAGQGETQYF. Written as DNA, the CDR3 is TGCGCCAGCAGCTTGGCCGGGCAGGGAGAGACCCAGTACTTC.

This clone was picked up a small number of times. The J gene is TRBJ2-5, the V gene TRBV7-6, with 10 bases lining up with TRBD2. Losses at the gene ends were 3 bases for V and 4 bases for J; bases not matched to a gene: 8. Looked up from germline, CDR1 is SGHVS and CDR2 is FNYEAQ. This CDR3 region has 16 residues. The CDR3, as DNA: TGTGCCAGCAGCTTTAAGCCTAGCGGGAGTAGAGAGACCCAGTACTTC. Translating it yields CASSFKPSGSRETQYF.

The rearrangement links TRBV13 to TRBJ1-2; weak D call: TRBD1 (6 bases). The CDR3 sequence is 14 residues long. The germline gives CDR1 PRHDT, CDR2 FYEKMQ (reference sequence). V gave up 1 base and J gave up 8 bases, with 14 bases separating them. The CDR3 bases are TGTGCCAGCAGCTTAGTGGGGGACATCCGGGGCTACACCTTC. Translation: CASSLVGDIRGYTF.

The rearrangement uses TRBV19 and TRBJ2-2, with 9 bases that match TRBD2. Germline CDR1 LNHDA, CDR2 SQIVND (reference sequence). This CDR3 spans 16 amino acids. After removal of 4 bases from V and 5 bases from J, the junction contained 8 bases not matched to a gene. CDR3 in amino acids: CASSNTGTSKTGELFF. CDR3 in DNA: TGTGCCAGTAGTAATACCGGGACTAGCAAGACCGGGGAGCTGTTTTTT.

The chain joins TRBV28 to TRBJ1-5, with D possibly matching TRBD1 (5 bases). Trimming removed 6 bases at V and 7 bases at J, with 10 bases between. Germline V CDR1 and CDR2: MDHEN, SYDVKM. The CDR3 is 12 amino acids. The CDR3 reads CASSETEQPQHF. In DNA form, the CDR3 reads TGTGCCAGCAGCGAGACAGAACAGCCCCAGCATTTT.